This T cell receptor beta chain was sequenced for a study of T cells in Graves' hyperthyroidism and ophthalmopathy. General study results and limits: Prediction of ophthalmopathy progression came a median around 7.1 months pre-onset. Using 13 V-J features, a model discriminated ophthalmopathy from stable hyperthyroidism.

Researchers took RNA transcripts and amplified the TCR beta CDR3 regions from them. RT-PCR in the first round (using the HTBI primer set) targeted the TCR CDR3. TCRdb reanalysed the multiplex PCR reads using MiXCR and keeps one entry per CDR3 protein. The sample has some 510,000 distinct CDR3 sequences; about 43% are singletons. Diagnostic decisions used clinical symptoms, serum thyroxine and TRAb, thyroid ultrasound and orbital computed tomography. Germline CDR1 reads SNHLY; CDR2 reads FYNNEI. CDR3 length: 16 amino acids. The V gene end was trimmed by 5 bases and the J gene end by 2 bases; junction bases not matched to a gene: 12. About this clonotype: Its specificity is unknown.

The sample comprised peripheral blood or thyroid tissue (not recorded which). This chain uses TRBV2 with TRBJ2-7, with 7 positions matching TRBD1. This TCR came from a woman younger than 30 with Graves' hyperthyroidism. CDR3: CASSSPGQNSAYEQYF. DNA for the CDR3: TGTGCCAGCAGTTCGCCGGGACAGAACTCGGCCTACGAGCAGTACTTC. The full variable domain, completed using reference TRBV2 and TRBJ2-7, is EPEVTQTPSHQVTQMGQEVILRCVPISNHLYFYWYRQILGQKVEFLVSFYNNEISEKSEIFDDQFSVERPDGSNFTLKIRSTKLEDSAMYFCASSSPGQNSAYEQYFGPGTRLTVT.